These 12 T cell receptor beta chains were sequenced from one sample in a study of cytomegalovirus exposure and HLA in healthy donors. Both 60 Vbeta primers and 13 Jbeta primers went into the PCR. TCRdb's table, derived via immunoSEQ multiplex PCR, lists solely in-frame clones and lacks some. The sample carries roughly 99,000 clones, around three quarters recorded once. The sequencing input was PBMCs. The receptors stem from a man younger than 45 in good health and CMV-seronegative.

This clone has more than one count but fewer than ten. V usage is TRBV6-5 and J usage is TRBJ1-1; 9 bases are a match to TRBD1. The germline CDR1 and CDR2 sequences are MNHEY and SVGAGI. This CDR3 contains 12 residues. The V gene end was trimmed by 6 bases and the J gene end by 11 bases; junction bases not matched to a gene: 7. CDR3 DNA: TGTGCCAGCAGGGGGACAGGGTCATCGGCTTTCTTT. It encodes CASRGTGSSAFF.

The gene calls are TRBV2 and TRBJ1-5, with D possibly being TRBD1 (5 bases). CDR1 SNHLY and CDR2 FYNNEI come from the germline V gene. The CDR3 contains 16 residues. V was trimmed by 1 base and J by 5 bases, leaving 15 bases between them. CDR3 bases: TGTGCCAGCAGTGAAGGGCAGGGCCCGGGGGATCAGCCCCAGCATTTT. This encodes CASSEGQGPGDQPQHF.

The J gene is TRBJ2-5, the V gene TRBV5-1; D is undetermined. Germline V gene sequence: CDR1 SGHRS, CDR2 YFSETQ. Trimming cost V 0 bases and J 5 bases, with 11 bases left between them. The CDR3 runs to 14 residues. The CDR3 loop reads CASSLDHGRETQYF. CDR3 in DNA: TGCGCCAGCAGCTTGGATCATGGTCGGGAGACCCAGTACTTC.

The rearrangement links TRBV5-6 to TRBJ2-3, with TRBD1 matching 9 bases. CDR3 size: 17 residues. Germline V gene lookup returns CDR1 SGHDT and CDR2 YYEEEE. The J segment lost 1 base and the V segment lost 3 bases, leaving 9 bases of the junction unmatched. This CDR3 reads CASSYGQGWVGTDTQYF. CDR3 sequence (DNA): TGTGCCAGCAGCTATGGACAGGGGTGGGTCGGCACAGATACGCAGTATTTT. Full variable domain (remainder filled in from reference TRBV5-6 and TRBJ2-3): DAGVTQSPTHLIKTRGQQVTLRCSPKSGHDTVSWYQQALGQGPQFIFQYYEEEERQRGNFPDRFSGHQFPNYSSELNVNALLLGDSALYLCASSYGQGWVGTDTQYFGPGTRLTVL.

The chain links TRBV29-1 to TRBJ2-1, with TRBD2 identical over 7 bases. The CDR3 is made up of 18 amino acids. Germline V CDR1 and CDR2: SQVTM, ANQGSEA. V shed 1 base and J 0 bases; nucleotides not matched to a gene: 12. The CDR3: CSVEGDLTSSHSYNEQFF. In nucleotides, the CDR3 is TGCAGCGTTGAAGGGGATTTGACTAGCAGCCACTCCTACAATGAGCAGTTCTTC.

For the CDR3, the DNA is TGCGCCAGCAGCTTGAGCGGACGGCCTCCTTCGGATGGCTACACCTTC. Protein: CASSLSGRPPSDGYTF. This chain joins TRBV5-1 and TRBJ1-2; D uncertain. Germline V gene lookup returns CDR1 SGHRS and CDR2 YFSETQ. Trimming pared 1 base from V and 6 bases from J, leaving 19 bases between. The CDR3 has 16 amino acids.

As concerns this clone: Other DNA variants within this sample encode the same CDR3. The chain links TRBV9 to TRBJ1-1; D remains unclear. The CDR3 length is 13 residues. Looked up from germline, CDR1 is SGDLS and CDR2 is YYNGEE. V lost 0 bases to trimming and J lost 2 bases, with 5 bases between them. CDR3 DNA: TGTGCCAGCAGCGTAGGCAGAAACACTGAAGCTTTCTTT. Protein: CASSVGRNTEAFF. Full variable domain (remainder filled in from reference TRBV9 and TRBJ1-1): DSGVTQTPKHLITATGQRVTLRCSPRSGDLSVYWYQQSLDQGLQFLIQYYNGEERAKGNILERFSAQQFPDLHSELNLSSLELGDSALYFCASSVGRNTEAFFGQGTRLTVV.

The chain recombines TRBV4-2 with TRBJ1-5; the match to TRBD1 covers 7 bases. Per the germline V gene, CDR1 is LGHNA and CDR2 is YNFKEQ. The trim removed 4 bases at V and 5 bases at J, leaving 5 bases unmatched. CDR3 length equals 14 residues. CDR3 loop: CASSLGTEDQPQHF. As DNA, the CDR3 is TGTGCCAGCAGCCTGGGGACAGAGGATCAGCCCCAGCATTTT.

The chain joins TRBV27 to TRBJ1-2; maybe TRBD1 (5 bases). Germline V gene sequence: CDR1 MNHEY, CDR2 SMNVEV (reference sequence). V was trimmed by 2 bases and J by 8 bases, leaving 15 bases between them. CDR3 length: 14 residues. The CDR3 nucleotides are TGTGCCAGCAGTTTAAATCGGGCAGGGCAGGGCTACACCTTC. Amino acid sequence: CASSLNRAGQGYTF.

This clone was detected a few times. V is TRBV5-1 and J is TRBJ2-1, with TRBD2 matching 12 bases. The CDR3 runs 17 residues. The trim removed 3 bases at V and 7 bases at J, leaving 11 bases unmatched. Germline assignment: CDR1 SGHRS and CDR2 YFSETQ. The CDR3 DNA reads TGCGCCAGCAGCTCCCAGCTAGCGGGAGGGCCTAGTAATGAGCAGTTCTTC. Protein sequence: CASSSQLAGGPSNEQFF.

This clone was seen a handful of times. The V call is TRBV5-4, the J call TRBJ1-2, with 8 bases aligning to TRBD1. Germline V gene lookup returns CDR1 SGHNT and CDR2 YYREEE (reference sequence). The CDR3 loop spans 17 amino acids. The V gene end was trimmed by 4 bases and the J gene end by 6 bases; junction bases not matched to a gene: 17. DNA of the CDR3: TGTGCCAGCAGCCCCCGATCCGGACAGGGTATAATCGATGGCTACACCTTC. It codes for CASSPRSGQGIIDGYTF.

V gene TRBV6-5 combines with J gene TRBJ2-5; D is perhaps TRBD2 (6 bases). CDR3 length: 16 amino acids. V lost 2 bases to trimming and J lost 1 base, with 14 bases between them. CDR1 is MNHEY, CDR2 SVGAGI, per germline. In DNA, the CDR3 is TGTGCCAGCAGTTACCGCGGGCTAGCGCCCCAAGAGACCCAGTACTTC. Amino acids: CASSYRGLAPQETQYF.